The entry below describes one T cell receptor (beta chain). This specimen belongs to a study of blood T cell repertoires in COVID-19. On the study more broadly: The samples span acute and convalescent COVID-19 from the United States, Italy and Spain.

Profiled with immunoSEQ multiplex PCR; TCRdb holds only in-frame clones, not every one. The repertoire holds 350,000 to 500,000 clones, with 88% as singletons. The CDR3 extends over 17 amino acids. V lost 5 bases, J lost 7 bases, and 18 bases stayed unmatched. Germline V gives CDR1 SGHTA, CDR2 FQGNSA. Allocation to cohorts depended on clinical history reported by the participants. Sequencing was done on a sample of PBMCs or T cells enriched from blood (not recorded which). This rearrangement joins TRBV7-2 to TRBJ2-3, with 7 nucleotides matching TRBD2. The origin of this receptor is a woman younger than 30 who had been exposed to COVID-19. This chain's CDR3 is CASSPVAGGASLYTQYF. CDR3 nucleotide sequence: TGTGCCAGCAGCCCAGTAGCGGGCGGGGCGTCGCTATATACGCAGTATTTT. Supplemented by reference TRBV7-2 and TRBJ2-3, the full variable domain reads GAGVSQSPSNKVTEKGKDVELRCDPISGHTALYWYRQSLGQGLEFLIYFQGNSAPDKSGLPSDRFSAERTGGSVSTLTIQRTQQEDSAVYLCASSPVAGGASLYTQYFGPGTRLTVL.